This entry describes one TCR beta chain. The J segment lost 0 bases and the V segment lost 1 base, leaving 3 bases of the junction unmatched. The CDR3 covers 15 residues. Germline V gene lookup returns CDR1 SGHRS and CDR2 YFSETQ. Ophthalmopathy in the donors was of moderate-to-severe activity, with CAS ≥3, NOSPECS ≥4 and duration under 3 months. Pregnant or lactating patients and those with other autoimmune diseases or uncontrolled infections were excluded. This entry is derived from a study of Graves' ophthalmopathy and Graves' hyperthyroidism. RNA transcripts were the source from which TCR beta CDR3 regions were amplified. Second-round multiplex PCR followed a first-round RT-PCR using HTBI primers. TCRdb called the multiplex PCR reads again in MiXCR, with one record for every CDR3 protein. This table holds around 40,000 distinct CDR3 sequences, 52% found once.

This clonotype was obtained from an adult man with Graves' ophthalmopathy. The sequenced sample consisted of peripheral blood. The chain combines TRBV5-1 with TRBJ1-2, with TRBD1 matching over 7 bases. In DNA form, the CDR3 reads TGCGCCAGCAGCTTGTCTGGGACAGCTAACTATGGCTACACCTTC. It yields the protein CASSLSGTANYGYTF.